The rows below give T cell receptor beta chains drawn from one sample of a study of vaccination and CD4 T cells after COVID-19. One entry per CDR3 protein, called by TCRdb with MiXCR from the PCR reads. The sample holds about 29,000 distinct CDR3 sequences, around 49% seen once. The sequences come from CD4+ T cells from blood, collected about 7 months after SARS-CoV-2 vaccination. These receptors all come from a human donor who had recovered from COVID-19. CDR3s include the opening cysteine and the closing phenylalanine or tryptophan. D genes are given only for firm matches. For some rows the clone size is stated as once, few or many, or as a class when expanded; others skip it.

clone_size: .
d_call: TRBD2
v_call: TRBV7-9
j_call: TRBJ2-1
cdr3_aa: CASSLGLAENHNEQFF
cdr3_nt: TGTGCCAGCAGCTTAGGACTAGCGGAGAACCACAATGAGCAGTTCTTC

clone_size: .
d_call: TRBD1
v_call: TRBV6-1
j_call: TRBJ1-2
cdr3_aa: CASSETGGNYGYTF
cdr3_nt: TGTGCCAGCAGTGAAACAGGGGGTAACTATGGCTACACCTTC

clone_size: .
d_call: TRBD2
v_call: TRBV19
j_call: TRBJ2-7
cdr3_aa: CASSTLAGPYEQYF
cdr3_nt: TGTGCCAGTAGTACTCTAGCGGGCCCCTACGAGCAGTACTTC

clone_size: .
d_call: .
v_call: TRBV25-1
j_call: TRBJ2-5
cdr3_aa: CASTPTGARETQYF
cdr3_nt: TGTGCCAGCACCCCCACGGGGGCTAGAGAGACCCAGTACTTC

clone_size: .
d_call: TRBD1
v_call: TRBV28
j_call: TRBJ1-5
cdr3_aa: CASSSGTGTIDQPQHF
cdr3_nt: TGTGCCAGCAGCTCAGGGACAGGGACAATCGATCAGCCCCAGCATTTT

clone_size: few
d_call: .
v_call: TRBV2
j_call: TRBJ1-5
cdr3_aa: CASSDWASNQPQHF
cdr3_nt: TGTGCCAGCAGTGACTGGGCTAGCAATCAGCCCCAGCATTTT

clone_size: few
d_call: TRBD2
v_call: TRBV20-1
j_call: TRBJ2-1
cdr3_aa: CSARLAGEVYNEQFF
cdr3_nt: TGCAGTGCTCGTTTAGCGGGAGAGGTTTACAATGAGCAGTTCTTC

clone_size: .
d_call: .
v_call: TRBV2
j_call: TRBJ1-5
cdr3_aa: CASSGTGTDFSNQPQHF
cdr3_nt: TGTGCCAGCAGTGGTACCGGGACTGACTTTAGCAATCAGCCCCAGCATTTT

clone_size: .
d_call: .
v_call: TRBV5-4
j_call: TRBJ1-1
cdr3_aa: CASSFPARIKEAFF
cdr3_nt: TGTGCCAGCAGCTTTCCGGCCAGGATAAAGGAAGCTTTCTTT

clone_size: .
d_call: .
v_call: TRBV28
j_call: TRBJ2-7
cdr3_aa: CASSFFTGPAYEQYF
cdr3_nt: TGTGCCAGCAGTTTTTTTACGGGACCCGCCTACGAGCAGTACTTC

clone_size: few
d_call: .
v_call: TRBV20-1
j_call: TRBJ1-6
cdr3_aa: CSARSAGGESPLHF
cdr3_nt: TGCAGTGCTAGGTCCGCTGGCGGGGAATCACCCCTCCACTTT

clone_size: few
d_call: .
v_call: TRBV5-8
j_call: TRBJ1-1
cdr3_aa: CASSTALLTEAFF
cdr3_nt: TGTGCCAGCAGCACTGCCCTGCTCACTGAAGCTTTCTTT

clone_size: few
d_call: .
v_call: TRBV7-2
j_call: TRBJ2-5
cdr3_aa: CASSLVSQETQYF
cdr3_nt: TGTGCCAGCAGCTTAGTCAGCCAAGAGACCCAGTACTTC

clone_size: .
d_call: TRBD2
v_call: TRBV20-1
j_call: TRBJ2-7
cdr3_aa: CSARDGGTHYEQYF
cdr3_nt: TGCAGTGCTAGAGACGGGGGGACTCACTACGAGCAGTACTTC

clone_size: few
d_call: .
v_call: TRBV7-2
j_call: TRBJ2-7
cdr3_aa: CAGGGGPPTATYEQYF
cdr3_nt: TGTGCCGGCGGTGGGGGGCCCCCTACTGCTACCTACGAGCAGTACTTC

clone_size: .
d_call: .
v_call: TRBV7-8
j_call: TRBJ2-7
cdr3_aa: CASSPPGTNSYEQYF
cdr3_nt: TGTGCCAGCAGCCCCCCAGGGACAAACTCCTACGAGCAGTACTTC

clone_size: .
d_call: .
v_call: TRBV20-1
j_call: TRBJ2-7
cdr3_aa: CSASGELSYEQYF
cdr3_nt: TGCAGTGCTAGCGGAGAGCTCTCCTACGAGCAGTACTTC

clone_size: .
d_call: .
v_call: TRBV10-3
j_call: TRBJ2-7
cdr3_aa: CAISESGPRHRYF
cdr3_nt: TGTGCCATCAGTGAGTCCGGACCCAGACATCGGTACTTC

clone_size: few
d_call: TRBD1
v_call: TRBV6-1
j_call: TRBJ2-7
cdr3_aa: CASNGGQGSSYEQYF
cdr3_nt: TGTGCCAGCAATGGGGGACAGGGGAGCTCCTACGAGCAGTACTTC

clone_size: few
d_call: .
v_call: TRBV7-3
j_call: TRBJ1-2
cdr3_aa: CASSLSPGGFPYGYTF
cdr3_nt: TGTGCCAGCAGCTTATCCCCCGGGGGCTTCCCTTATGGCTACACCTTC

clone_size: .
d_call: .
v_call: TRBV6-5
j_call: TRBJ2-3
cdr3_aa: CASSYGGLEGTQYF
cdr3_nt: TGTGCCAGCAGTTACGGAGGTCTCGAAGGTACGCAGTATTTT

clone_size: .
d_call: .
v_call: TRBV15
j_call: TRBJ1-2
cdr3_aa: CATSRGGRYGYTF
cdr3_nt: TGTGCCACCAGCAGAGGAGGTCGCTATGGCTACACCTTC

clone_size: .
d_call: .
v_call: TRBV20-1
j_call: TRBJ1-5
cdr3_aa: CSARDLQGGNQPQHF
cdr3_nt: TGCAGTGCTAGAGATCTCCAGGGAGGCAATCAGCCCCAGCATTTT

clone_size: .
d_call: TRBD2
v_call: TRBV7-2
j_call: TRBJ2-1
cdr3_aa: CASSLGRASGLGNEQFF
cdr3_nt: TGTGCCAGCAGCTTAGGTCGCGCTAGCGGGCTGGGGAATGAGCAGTTCTTC

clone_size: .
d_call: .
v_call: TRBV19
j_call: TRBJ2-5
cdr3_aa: CASSISHKGQETQYF
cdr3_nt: TGTGCCAGTAGTATCTCCCACAAGGGCCAAGAGACCCAGTACTTC

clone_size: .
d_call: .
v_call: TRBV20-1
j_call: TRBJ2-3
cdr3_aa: CSARAMFSTDTQYF
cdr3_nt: TGCAGTGCTAGAGCTATGTTTTCCACAGATACGCAGTATTTT

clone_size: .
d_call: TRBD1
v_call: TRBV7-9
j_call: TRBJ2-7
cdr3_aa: CASSLWYGTGVYEQYF
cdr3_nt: TGTGCCAGCAGCTTATGGTACGGGACAGGGGTCTACGAGCAGTACTTC

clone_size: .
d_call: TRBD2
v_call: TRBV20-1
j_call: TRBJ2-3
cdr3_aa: CSAAGLAGGPRTDTQYF
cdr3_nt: TGCAGTGCCGCGGGACTAGCGGGAGGGCCTCGCACAGATACGCAGTATTTT

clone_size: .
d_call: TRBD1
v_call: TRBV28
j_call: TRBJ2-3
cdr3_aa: CASSTRKGTGITDTQYF
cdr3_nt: TGTGCCAGCAGTACGCGAAAAGGGACAGGGATCACAGATACGCAGTATTTT

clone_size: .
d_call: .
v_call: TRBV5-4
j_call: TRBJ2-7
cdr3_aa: CASSQFTQGGQYF
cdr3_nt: TGTGCCAGCAGCCAATTCACACAGGGCGGGCAGTACTTC

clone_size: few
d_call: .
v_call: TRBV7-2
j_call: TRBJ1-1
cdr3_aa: CASSLGRVGAFF
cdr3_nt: TGTGCCAGCAGCTTAGGTCGAGTGGGAGCTTTCTTT

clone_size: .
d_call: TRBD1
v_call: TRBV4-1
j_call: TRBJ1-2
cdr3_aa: CASSQDSSGGFGYTF
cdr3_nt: TGCGCCAGCAGCCAAGATTCCTCAGGGGGCTTTGGCTACACCTTC

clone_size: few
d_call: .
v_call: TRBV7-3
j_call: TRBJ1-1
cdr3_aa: CASSLAPGGATEAFF
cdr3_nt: TGTGCCAGCAGCTTGGCCCCCGGGGGGGCCACTGAAGCTTTCTTT

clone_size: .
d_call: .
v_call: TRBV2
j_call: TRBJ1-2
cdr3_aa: CASSELSDHTYGYTF
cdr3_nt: TGTGCCAGCAGTGAACTGTCGGACCACACCTATGGCTACACCTTC

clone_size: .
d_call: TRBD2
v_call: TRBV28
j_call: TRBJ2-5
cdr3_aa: CASSALAYQETQYF
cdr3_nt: TGTGCCAGCAGTGCACTAGCGTACCAAGAGACCCAGTACTTC

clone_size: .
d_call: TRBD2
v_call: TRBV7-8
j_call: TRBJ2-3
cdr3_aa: CASSLVHSGRRADTQYF
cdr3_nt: TGTGCCAGCAGCTTAGTCCATAGCGGGAGAAGGGCAGATACGCAGTATTTT

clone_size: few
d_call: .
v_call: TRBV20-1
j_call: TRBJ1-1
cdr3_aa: CSARGAGNTEAFF
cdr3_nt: TGCAGTGCTAGGGGGGCCGGGAACACTGAAGCTTTCTTT

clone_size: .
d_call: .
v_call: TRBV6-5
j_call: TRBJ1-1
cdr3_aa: CASSYSSGTHNTEAFF
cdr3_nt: TGTGCCAGCAGTTACTCGAGTGGGACACACAACACTGAAGCTTTCTTT

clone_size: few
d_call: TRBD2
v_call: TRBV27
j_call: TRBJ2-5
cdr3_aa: CASRPSGLQETQYF
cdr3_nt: TGTGCCAGCAGACCTAGCGGACTCCAAGAGACCCAGTACTTC

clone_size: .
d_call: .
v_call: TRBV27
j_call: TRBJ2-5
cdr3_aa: CASSHRSGETQYF
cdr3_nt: TGTGCCAGCAGTCATAGGTCGGGGGAGACCCAGTACTTC

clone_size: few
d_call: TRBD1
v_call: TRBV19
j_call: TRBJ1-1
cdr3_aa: CASSIGDRGRGTEAFF
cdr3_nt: TGTGCCAGTAGTATAGGAGACAGGGGGCGAGGGACTGAAGCTTTCTTT

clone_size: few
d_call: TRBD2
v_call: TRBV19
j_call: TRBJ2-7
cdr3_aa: CASSTGTSFYEQYF
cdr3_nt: TGTGCCAGTAGTACCGGGACTAGCTTCTACGAGCAGTACTTC

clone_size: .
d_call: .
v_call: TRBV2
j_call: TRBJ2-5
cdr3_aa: CASSLRGVAETQYF
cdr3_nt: TGTGCCAGCAGCCTAAGGGGGGTTGCAGAGACCCAGTACTTC

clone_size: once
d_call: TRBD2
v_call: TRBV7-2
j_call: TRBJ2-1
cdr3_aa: CASSLVGTSGSNEQFF
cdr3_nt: TGTGCCAGCAGCTTAGTTGGGACTAGCGGGAGCAATGAGCAGTTCTTC

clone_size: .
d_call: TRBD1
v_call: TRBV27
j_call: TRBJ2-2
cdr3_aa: CASTLGQGANGELFF
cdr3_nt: TGTGCCAGCACCCTAGGGCAGGGGGCGAACGGGGAGCTGTTTTTT

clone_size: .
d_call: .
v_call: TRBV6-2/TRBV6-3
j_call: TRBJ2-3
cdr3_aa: CASSYRVFTDTQYF
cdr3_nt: TGTGCCAGCAGTTACAGGGTTTTCACAGATACGCAGTATTTT

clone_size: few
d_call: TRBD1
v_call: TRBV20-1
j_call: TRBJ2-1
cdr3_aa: CSARDQGAYNEQFF
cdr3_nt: TGCAGTGCTAGAGACCAGGGGGCCTACAATGAGCAGTTCTTC

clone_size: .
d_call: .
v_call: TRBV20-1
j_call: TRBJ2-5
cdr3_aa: CSAPEQTQETQYF
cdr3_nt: TGCAGTGCCCCGGAACAGACGCAAGAGACCCAGTACTTC

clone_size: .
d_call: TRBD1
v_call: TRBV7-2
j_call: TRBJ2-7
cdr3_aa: CASSVGQGVREQYF
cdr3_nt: TGTGCCAGCAGCGTGGGACAGGGAGTTAGGGAGCAGTACTTC

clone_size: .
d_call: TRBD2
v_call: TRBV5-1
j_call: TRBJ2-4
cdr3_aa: CASRSGSGDIQYF
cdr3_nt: TGCGCCAGCCGGAGCGGGAGTGGGGACATTCAGTACTTC

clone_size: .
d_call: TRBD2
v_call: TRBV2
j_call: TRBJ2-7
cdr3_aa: CASSKTSGIIYEQYF
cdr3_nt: TGTGCCAGCAGTAAGACTAGCGGGATCATCTACGAGCAGTACTTC

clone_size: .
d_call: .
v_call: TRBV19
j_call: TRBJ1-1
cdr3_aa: CASSADQGFPEAFF
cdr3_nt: TGTGCCAGTAGTGCAGATCAGGGGTTTCCTGAAGCTTTCTTT

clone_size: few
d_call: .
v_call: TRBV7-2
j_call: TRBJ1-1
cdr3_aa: CASSLWDVDTEAFF
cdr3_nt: TGTGCCAGCAGCTTATGGGATGTGGACACTGAAGCTTTCTTT

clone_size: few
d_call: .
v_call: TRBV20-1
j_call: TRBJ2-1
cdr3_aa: CSARYSGPGVYNEQFF
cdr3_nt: TGCAGTGCTAGATACAGTGGGCCGGGGGTTTACAATGAGCAGTTCTTC

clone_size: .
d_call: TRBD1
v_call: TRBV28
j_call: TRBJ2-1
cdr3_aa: CASSPFGTGDGNEQFF
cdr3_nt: TGTGCCAGCAGCCCGTTTGGGACAGGGGATGGCAATGAGCAGTTCTTC